This is a list of T cell receptor beta chains from one sample in a study of blood T cells in healthy people across ages. Using its own MiXCR run on the 5' RACE reads, TCRdb lists one record per CDR3 protein. Among roughly 800,000 distinct CDR3 sequences listed, 20% to 30% were seen once. These data were also filed under a second study, of T cells of mothers and their children.

Specimen: blood. These receptors all come from a boy younger than 18 in good health. The CDR3 runs from the conserved cysteine through the conserved F or W. The order of the fields is V gene, J gene, clone size, D gene, CDR3 DNA, CDR3 protein. The D gene is left open where the match is weak. Not every row has a clone size; where given, it reads once, few, many or a size class.

TRBV5-5	TRBJ1-3	few	.	TGTGCCAGCAGCGGGGACCTTTTTTCTGGAAACACCATATATTTT	CASSGDLFSGNTIYF
TRBV6-1	TRBJ1-6	few	.	TGTGCCAGCGGGGCAGCCCATAATTCACCCCTCCACTTT	CASGAAHNSPLHF
TRBV5-5	TRBJ2-7	.	TRBD1	TGTGCCAGCAGCTTTTCGGACAGGGATTACGAGCAGTACTTC	CASSFSDRDYEQYF
TRBV15	TRBJ2-7	.	.	TGTGCCACCAGCAGAGTGGACGGCCCACGGCGGGACGAGCAGTACTTC	CATSRVDGPRRDEQYF
TRBV11-2	TRBJ2-5	.	.	TGTGCCAGCAGTCAGAACCCTGGTGAGACCCAGTACTTC	CASSQNPGETQYF
TRBV20-1	TRBJ2-1	few	TRBD2	TGCAGTGCTAGAGATCCCCTAGCGGGGCAGGGAGAGCAGTTCTTC	CSARDPLAGQGEQFF
TRBV25-1	TRBJ1-1	few	.	TGTGCCAGCAGCTGGGGGGGTACCGTAAGGACTGAAGCTTTCTTT	CASSWGGTVRTEAFF
TRBV7-3	TRBJ1-1	.	.	TGTGCCAGCAGCCCGGGGCCGGGGGGCACTGAAGCTTTCTTT	CASSPGPGGTEAFF
TRBV6-6	TRBJ2-1	few	.	TGTGCCAGCAGCGCTGGGGGTCACGAGCAGTTCTTC	CASSAGGHEQFF
TRBV5-1	TRBJ2-4	.	.	TGCGCCAGCAGCTTGGAGGCAGGGGGGTACATTCAGTACTTC	CASSLEAGGYIQYF
TRBV6-5	TRBJ2-7	.	.	TGTGCCAGCAGAGCCGGACGGAACGAGCAGTACTTC	CASRAGRNEQYF
TRBV13	TRBJ2-7	few	.	TGTGCCAGCAGCTTAGAGGGCGGGGGACACTACGAGCAGTACTTC	CASSLEGGGHYEQYF
TRBV29-1	TRBJ2-7	.	TRBD1	TGCAGCATTAGAATCGGGACAGGGGCCTACGAGCAGTACTTC	CSIRIGTGAYEQYF
TRBV7-9	TRBJ2-7	.	.	TGTGCCAGCAGCTTAGCGCAGGGCACCGAGCAGTACTTC	CASSLAQGTEQYF
TRBV20-1	TRBJ2-3	.	.	TGCAGTGCTCTGAATAGCGGCGCAGATACGCAGTATTTT	CSALNSGADTQYF
TRBV20-1	TRBJ2-7	.	TRBD2	TGCAGTGCTAGAGATGGGACTAGCGGGTTCTACGAGCAGTACTTC	CSARDGTSGFYEQYF
TRBV4-2	TRBJ2-5	many	TRBD2	TGTGCCAGCAGCCTACTAGCGGATCAAGAGACCCAGTACTTC	CASSLLADQETQYF
TRBV5-1	TRBJ1-2	.	TRBD1	TGCGCCAGCAGCCTGAATAGGGGAGGGGGCGAGTTGAACTACACCTTC	CASSLNRGGGELNYTF
TRBV28	TRBJ2-7	.	.	TGTGCCAGCACGGGCCTAGGACCCTACGAGCAGTACTTC	CASTGLGPYEQYF
TRBV27	TRBJ2-7	once	.	TGTGCCAGCAGTCCTTTACTAACGGGGAACGGCAAGCAGTACTTC	CASSPLLTGNGKQYF
TRBV7-9	TRBJ1-2	few	.	TGTGCCAGCAGCTTAGAGCAGATCGGCTACACCTTC	CASSLEQIGYTF
TRBV5-1	TRBJ2-5	once	.	TGCGCCAGCAGCCTACCGTGGGCGCAAGAGACCCAGTACTTC	CASSLPWAQETQYF
TRBV10-3	TRBJ2-7	many	.	TGTGCCATCAGTGAGGCTACCAGGGAGGAGCAGTACTTC	CAISEATREEQYF
TRBV6-1	TRBJ2-7	few	TRBD2	TGTGCCAGCAGCCCCGTGGGGACTAGCGGAAGCTACGAGCAGTACTTC	CASSPVGTSGSYEQYF
TRBV5-1	TRBJ2-7	.	TRBD2	TGCGCCAGCAGGAGGGGACTAGCTCTCTCCTACGAGCAGTACTTC	CASRRGLALSYEQYF
TRBV20-1	TRBJ1-2	.	.	TGCAGTGCTCCCGACGGGGCTTGGAGCGATGGCTACACCTTC	CSAPDGAWSDGYTF
TRBV15	TRBJ2-7	.	TRBD1	TGTGCCACCAGCAGAGATGGTGGGACAGGGCTTGAGCAGTACTTC	CATSRDGGTGLEQYF
TRBV3-1	TRBJ2-5	few	TRBD2	TGTGCCAGCAGCCAAGATCGTAGCGGGGGGGCAGGAGAGACCCAGTACTTC	CASSQDRSGGAGETQYF
TRBV6-5	TRBJ1-1	many	.	TGTGCCAGCAGTTACCGGATGAACACTGAAGCTTTCTTT	CASSYRMNTEAFF
TRBV28	TRBJ2-1	few	.	TGTGCCAGCAGTTTTTCCCAGTACAATGAGCAGTTCTTC	CASSFSQYNEQFF
TRBV20-1	TRBJ2-3	.	.	TGCAGTGCTACCCACGGAGATACGCAGTATTTT	CSATHGDTQYF
TRBV15	TRBJ2-3	.	.	TGTGCCACCAGCAGAGTCGGACCCGGGGCGCAGTATTTT	CATSRVGPGAQYF
TRBV4-1	TRBJ2-5	few	.	TGCGCCAGCAGCTGGCTGGGCGGGACAGCGCAAGAGACCCAGTACTTC	CASSWLGGTAQETQYF
TRBV13	TRBJ1-5	.	TRBD1	TGTGCCAGCAGCCGACGACAGGGGAGCAATCAGCCCCAGCATTTT	CASSRRQGSNQPQHF
TRBV9	TRBJ1-3	few	.	TGTGCCAGCAGCGTAGCCGCACTCTCTGGAAACACCATATATTTT	CASSVAALSGNTIYF
TRBV9	TRBJ2-7	once	.	TGTGCCAGCAGCGTAGATCTACTACCTTACGAGCAGTACTTC	CASSVDLLPYEQYF
TRBV29-1	TRBJ1-1	.	.	TGCAGCGCCATAACCCCAGGGAATGAAGCTTTCTTT	CSAITPGNEAFF
TRBV6-2/TRBV6-3	TRBJ2-7	.	.	TGTGCCAGCAGTGGCGGGACAGTTCTTTCCTACGAGCAGTACTTC	CASSGGTVLSYEQYF
TRBV12-3/TRBV12-4	TRBJ1-2	.	.	TGTGCCAGCCCCCTTATGCGGTTGTATGGCTACACCTTC	CASPLMRLYGYTF
TRBV20-1	TRBJ1-5	few	TRBD1	TGCAGTGCGCGCCCCGGGACAGGGGCTAAGCCCCAGCATTTT	CSARPGTGAKPQHF
TRBV10-1	TRBJ2-6	.	TRBD2	TGCGCCAGCTACGCGGGGGTTACTGGGCGTGGGGCCAACGTCCTGACTTTC	CASYAGVTGRGANVLTF
TRBV6-1	TRBJ2-1	.	.	TGTGCCAGCAGCCGATTTCAGGGAACCAATGAGCAGTTCTTC	CASSRFQGTNEQFF
TRBV20-1	TRBJ1-2	.	TRBD1	TGCAGCCAAAGACCACAGGGGGCGCCTAACTATGGCTACACCTTC	CSQRPQGAPNYGYTF
TRBV4-1	TRBJ2-1	few	.	TGCGCCAGCAGCCAAGCCCCCTGGGGGGCCTACAATGAGCAGTTCTTC	CASSQAPWGAYNEQFF
TRBV15	TRBJ1-5	.	.	TGTGCCACCAGCTTACCAGGGGCACGACAGCCCCAGCATTTT	CATSLPGARQPQHF